This entry describes one T cell receptor beta chain. Antigen unknown. The source of the sample is a study of cytomegalovirus exposure and HLA in healthy donors. It was with 60 Vbeta and 13 Jbeta primers that the PCR ran. Using immunoSEQ multiplex PCR, the repertoire was profiled, and TCRdb retains in-frame clones only, with some absent. The listing records around 77,000 clones. Looked up from germline, CDR1 is MNHNY and CDR2 is SVGAGI (reference sequence). CDR3 length: 16 amino acids. Trimming took 4 bases from V and 6 from J; bases not matched to a gene: 10. These donors, healthy bone marrow donors, were studied. Study observations and caveats: The presence/absence work took it that sequencing depth was about the same across donors.

The V call is TRBV6-6, the J call TRBJ2-7; 12 bases are a match to TRBD1. This receptor was obtained from a man aged 50 or older in good health and CMV-seropositive. The material sequenced was PBMCs. This CDR3 is CASSSPDGTGGREQYF. The CDR3 DNA reads as TGTGCCAGCAGTTCACCCGACGGGACAGGGGGCCGCGAGCAGTACTTC.